The rows below give T cell receptor beta chains drawn from one sample of a study of blood T cells in healthy people across ages. TCRdb reprocessed the 5' RACE reads via MiXCR and lists one record per CDR3 protein. The table has around 2 million distinct CDR3 sequences, around 42% seen once; the top ten hold roughly 23%. Sequenced input: blood. The receptors derive from a human donor in good health. CDR3s include the opening cysteine and the closing phenylalanine or tryptophan. A D gene is named only where the DNA matches it firmly. Clone size is stated in some rows and not others, as once, few, many or a class when expanded.

TRBV7-2,TRBD1,TRBJ1-5,NA,CASSDGQGGNQPQHF,TGTGCCAGCAGCGACGGACAGGGAGGCAATCAGCCCCAGCATTTT
TRBV11-1,TRBD2,TRBJ2-2,few,CASSLTSGGALTGELFF,TGTGCCAGCAGCTTAACTAGCGGGGGGGCCTTGACCGGGGAGCTGTTTTTT
TRBV11-3,NA,TRBJ2-5,NA,CASSLAVGQETQYF,TGTGCCAGCAGCTTAGCGGTAGGCCAAGAGACCCAGTACTTC
TRBV9,NA,TRBJ2-5,NA,CASSGRGRGTQYF,TGTGCCAGCAGCGGACGGGGCAGGGGCACCCAGTACTTC
TRBV5-1,NA,TRBJ1-2,few,CASRPGGGIPYGYTF,TGCGCCAGCAGGCCCGGCGGCGGGATTCCTTATGGCTACACCTTC
TRBV20-1,NA,TRBJ2-1,NA,CSAREGGGDEQFF,TGCAGTGCTAGAGAAGGGGGAGGAGATGAGCAGTTCTTC
TRBV29-1,TRBD2,TRBJ2-5,NA,CSVEGRGGQETQYF,TGCAGCGTTGAAGGGCGGGGGGGCCAGGAGACCCAGTACTTC
TRBV2,NA,TRBJ2-5,few,CASSELSAFYELYF,TGTGCCAGCAGTGAACTCTCGGCGTTCTACGAGCTGTACTTC
TRBV5-1,NA,TRBJ1-4,NA,CASSLGVMNEKLFF,TGCGCCAGCAGCTTAGGGGTGATGAATGAAAAACTGTTTTTT
TRBV18,NA,TRBJ2-1,NA,CASSPSRVNEQFF,TGTGCCAGCTCACCAAGCAGGGTGAATGAGCAGTTCTTC
TRBV10-3,TRBD1,TRBJ1-3,NA,CATWTGDNTIYF,TGTGCCACCTGGACAGGGGATAACACCATATATTTT
TRBV6-6,NA,TRBJ1-5,few,CASSYGDSGQPQHF,TGTGCCAGCAGTTACGGAGACAGCGGACAGCCCCAGCATTTT
TRBV7-3,TRBD2,TRBJ2-1,few,CASSLRGGWYNEQFF,TGTGCCAGCAGCCTTCGGGGGGGCTGGTACAATGAGCAGTTCTTC
TRBV9,NA,TRBJ2-4,NA,CASSVPRGAAKNIQYF,TGTGCCAGCAGCGTACCAAGGGGAGCCGCCAAAAACATTCAGTACTTC
TRBV5-1,NA,TRBJ1-1,few,CASSLRGAPRNTEAFF,TGCGCCAGCAGCTTGCGGGGGGCCCCAAGGAACACTGAAGCTTTCTTT
TRBV20-1,NA,TRBJ2-7,NA,CSATSDRSYEQYF,TGCAGTGCTACTTCTGACAGGTCCTACGAGCAGTACTTC
TRBV29-1,TRBD1,TRBJ2-7,NA,CSVLGTGVSYEQYF,TGCAGCGTTCTCGGGACAGGGGTTTCCTACGAGCAGTACTTC